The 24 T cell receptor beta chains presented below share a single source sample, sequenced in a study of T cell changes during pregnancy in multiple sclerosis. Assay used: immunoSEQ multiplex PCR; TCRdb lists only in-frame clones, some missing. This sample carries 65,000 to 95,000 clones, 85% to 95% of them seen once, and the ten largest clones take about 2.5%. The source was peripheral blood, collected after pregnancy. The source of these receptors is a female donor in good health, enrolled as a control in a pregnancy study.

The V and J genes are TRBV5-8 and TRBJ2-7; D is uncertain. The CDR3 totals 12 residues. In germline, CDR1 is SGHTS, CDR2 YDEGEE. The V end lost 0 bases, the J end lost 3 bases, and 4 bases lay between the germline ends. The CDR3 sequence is CASSLVYYEQYF. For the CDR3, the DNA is TGTGCCAGCAGCTTGGTCTACTACGAGCAGTACTTC. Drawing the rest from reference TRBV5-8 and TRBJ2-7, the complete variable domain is EAGVTQSPTHLIKTRGQQATLRCSPISGHTSVYWYQQALGLGLQFLLWYDEGEERNRGNFPPRFSGRQFPNYSSELNVNALELEDSALYLCASSLVYYEQYFGPGTRLTVT.

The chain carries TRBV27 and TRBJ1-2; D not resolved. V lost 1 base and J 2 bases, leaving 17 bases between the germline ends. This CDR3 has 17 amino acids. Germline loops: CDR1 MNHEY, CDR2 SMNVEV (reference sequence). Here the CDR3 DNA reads TGTGCCAGCAGTTTATTGAGGCCGGGAGCCCTAAACTATGGCTACACCTTC. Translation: CASSLLRPGALNYGYTF.

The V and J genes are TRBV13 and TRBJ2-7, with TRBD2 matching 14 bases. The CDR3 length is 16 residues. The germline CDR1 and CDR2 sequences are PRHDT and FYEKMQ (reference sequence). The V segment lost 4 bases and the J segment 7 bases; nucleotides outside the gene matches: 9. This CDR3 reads CASSSPTSGRAGEQYF. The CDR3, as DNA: TGTGCCAGCAGCTCTCCGACTAGCGGGAGGGCGGGGGAGCAGTACTTC.

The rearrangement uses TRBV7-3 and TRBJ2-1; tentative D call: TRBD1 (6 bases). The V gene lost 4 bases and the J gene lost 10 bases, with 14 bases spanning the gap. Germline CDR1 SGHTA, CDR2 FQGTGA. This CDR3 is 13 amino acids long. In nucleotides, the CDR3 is TGTGCCAGCAGCTCAATCCCGACAGGCGAGCAGTTCTTC. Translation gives CASSSIPTGEQFF. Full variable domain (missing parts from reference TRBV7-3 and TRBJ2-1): GAGVSQTPSNKVTEKGKYVELRCDPISGHTALYWYRQSLGQGPEFLIYFQGTGAADDSGLPNDRFFAVRPEGSVSTLKIQRTERGDSAVYLCASSSIPTGEQFFGPGTRLTVL.

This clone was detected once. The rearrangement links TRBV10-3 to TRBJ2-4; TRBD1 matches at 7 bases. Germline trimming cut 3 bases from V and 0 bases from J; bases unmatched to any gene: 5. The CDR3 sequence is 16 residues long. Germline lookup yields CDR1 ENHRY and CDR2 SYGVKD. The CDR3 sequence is CAISEGTELAKNIQYF. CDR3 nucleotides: TGTGCCATCAGTGAAGGGACAGAACTAGCCAAAAACATTCAGTACTTC.

The CDR3 loop reads CASSRITSGGSYEQYF. Written as DNA, the CDR3 is TGTGCCAGCTCACGGATCACTAGCGGGGGATCCTACGAGCAGTACTTC. V usage is TRBV18 and J usage is TRBJ2-7; 11 bases line up with TRBD2. Per the germline V gene, CDR1 is KGHSH and CDR2 is LQKENI. V shed 4 bases and J 1 base; nucleotides not matched to a gene: 6. The CDR3 contains 16 residues.

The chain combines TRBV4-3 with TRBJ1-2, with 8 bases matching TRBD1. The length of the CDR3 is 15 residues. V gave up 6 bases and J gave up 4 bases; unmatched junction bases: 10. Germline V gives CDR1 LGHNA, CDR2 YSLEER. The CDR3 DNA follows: TGCGCCAGCAGACCGGGACAGGCTACTTTCTATGGCTACACCTTC. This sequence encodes CASRPGQATFYGYTF.

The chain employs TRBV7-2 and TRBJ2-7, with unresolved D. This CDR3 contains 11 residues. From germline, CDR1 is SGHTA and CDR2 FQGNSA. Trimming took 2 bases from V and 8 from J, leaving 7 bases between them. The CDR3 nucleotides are TGTGCCAGCAGCTTAAGCATGCAGCAGTACTTC. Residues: CASSLSMQQYF. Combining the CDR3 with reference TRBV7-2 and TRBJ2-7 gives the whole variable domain GAGVSQSPSNKVTEKGKDVELRCDPISGHTALYWYRQSLGQGLEFLIYFQGNSAPDKSGLPSDRFSAERTGGSVSTLTIQRTQQEDSAVYLCASSLSMQQYFGPGTRLTVT.

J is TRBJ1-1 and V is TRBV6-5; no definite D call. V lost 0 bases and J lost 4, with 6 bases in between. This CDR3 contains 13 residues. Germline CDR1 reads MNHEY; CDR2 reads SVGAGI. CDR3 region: CASSYSRATEAFF. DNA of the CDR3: TGTGCCAGCAGTTACTCGCGGGCCACTGAAGCTTTCTTT.

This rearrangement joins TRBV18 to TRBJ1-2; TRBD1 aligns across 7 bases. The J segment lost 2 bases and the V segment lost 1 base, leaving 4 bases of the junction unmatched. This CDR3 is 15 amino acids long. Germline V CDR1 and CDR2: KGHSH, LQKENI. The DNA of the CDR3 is TGTGCCAGCTCACCACTTCTGACAGGGAACTATGGCTACACCTTC. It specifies CASSPLLTGNYGYTF.

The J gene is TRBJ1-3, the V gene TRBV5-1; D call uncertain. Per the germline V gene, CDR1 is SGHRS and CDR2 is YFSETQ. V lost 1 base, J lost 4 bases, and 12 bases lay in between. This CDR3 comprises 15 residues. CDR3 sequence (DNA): TGCGCCAGCAGCTTGTGGGCGATTCCCGGAAACACCATATATTTT. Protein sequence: CASSLWAIPGNTIYF.

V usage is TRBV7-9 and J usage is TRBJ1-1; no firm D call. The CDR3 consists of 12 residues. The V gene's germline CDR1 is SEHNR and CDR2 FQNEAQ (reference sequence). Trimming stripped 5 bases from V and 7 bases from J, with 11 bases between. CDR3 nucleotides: TGTGCCAGCAGCGCCTCACAGCTTGAAGCTTTCTTT. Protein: CASSASQLEAFF.

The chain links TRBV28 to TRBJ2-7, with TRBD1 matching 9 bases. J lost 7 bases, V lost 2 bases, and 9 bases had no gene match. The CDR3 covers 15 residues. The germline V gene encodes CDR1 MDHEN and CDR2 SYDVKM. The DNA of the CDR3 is TGTGCCAGCAGTTTACAGGACAGGGGTATTAGGGAGCAGTACTTC. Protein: CASSLQDRGIREQYF.

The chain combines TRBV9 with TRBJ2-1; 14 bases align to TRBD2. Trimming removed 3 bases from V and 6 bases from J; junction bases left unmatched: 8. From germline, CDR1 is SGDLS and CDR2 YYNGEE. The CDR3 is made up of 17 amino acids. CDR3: CASSDGTSGSLGNEQFF. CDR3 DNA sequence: TGTGCCAGCAGCGACGGGACTAGCGGGAGTCTGGGCAATGAGCAGTTCTTC. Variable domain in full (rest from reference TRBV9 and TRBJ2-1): DSGVTQTPKHLITATGQRVTLRCSPRSGDLSVYWYQQSLDQGLQFLIQYYNGEERAKGNILERFSAQQFPDLHSELNLSSLELGDSALYFCASSDGTSGSLGNEQFFGPGTRLTVL.

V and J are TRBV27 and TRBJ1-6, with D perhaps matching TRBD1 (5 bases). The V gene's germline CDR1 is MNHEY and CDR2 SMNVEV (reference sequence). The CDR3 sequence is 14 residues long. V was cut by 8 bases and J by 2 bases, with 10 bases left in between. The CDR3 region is CASWGRTYNSPLHF. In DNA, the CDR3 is TGTGCCAGCTGGGGGAGGACCTATAATTCACCCCTCCACTTT.

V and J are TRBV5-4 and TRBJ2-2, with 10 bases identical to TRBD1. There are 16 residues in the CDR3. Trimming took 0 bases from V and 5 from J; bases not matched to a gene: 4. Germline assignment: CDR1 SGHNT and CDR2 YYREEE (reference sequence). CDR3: CASSLEGTGVTGELFF. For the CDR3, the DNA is TGTGCCAGCAGCTTGGAGGGGACAGGGGTTACCGGGGAGCTGTTTTTT.

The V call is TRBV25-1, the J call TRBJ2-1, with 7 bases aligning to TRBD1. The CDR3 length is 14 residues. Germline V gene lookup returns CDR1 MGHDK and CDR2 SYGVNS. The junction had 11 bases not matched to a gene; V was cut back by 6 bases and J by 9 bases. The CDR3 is CASSKPDRDTEQFF. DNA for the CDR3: TGTGCCAGCAGCAAACCAGACAGGGATACTGAGCAGTTCTTC.

The CDR3 DNA sequence: TGTGCCAGCAGAACTAGCGGATTTAGGGACGAGCAGTACTTC. It codes for CASRTSGFRDEQYF. The J gene is TRBJ2-7, the V gene TRBV27; 8 nucleotides agree with TRBD2. V lost 6 bases and J lost 5; bases outside the gene matches: 9. Per the germline V gene, CDR1 is MNHEY and CDR2 is SMNVEV (reference sequence). The CDR3 sequence is 14 residues long.

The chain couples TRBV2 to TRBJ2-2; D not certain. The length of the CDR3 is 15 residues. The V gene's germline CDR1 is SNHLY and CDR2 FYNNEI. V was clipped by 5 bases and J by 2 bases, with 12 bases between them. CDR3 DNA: TGTGCCAGCAGTAGTATGCAGGCCAACACCGGGGAGCTGTTTTTT. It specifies CASSSMQANTGELFF.

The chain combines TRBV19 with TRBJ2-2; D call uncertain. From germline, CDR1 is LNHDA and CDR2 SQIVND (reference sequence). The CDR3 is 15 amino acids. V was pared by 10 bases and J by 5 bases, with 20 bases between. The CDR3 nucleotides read TGTGCCACCACAGATGTCCGGCGACGGACCGGGGAGCTGTTTTTT. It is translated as CATTDVRRRTGELFF.

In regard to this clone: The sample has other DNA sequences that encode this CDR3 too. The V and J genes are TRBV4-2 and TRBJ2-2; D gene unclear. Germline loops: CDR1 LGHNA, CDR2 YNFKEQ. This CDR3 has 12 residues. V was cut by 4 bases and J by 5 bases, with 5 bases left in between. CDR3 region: CASSPRTGELFF. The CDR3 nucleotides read TGTGCCAGCAGCCCGCGAACCGGGGAGCTGTTTTTT.

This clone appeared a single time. CDR3 nucleotides: TGTGCCAGCAGCTTATCCCAGGGTACTGGGGCCAACGTCCTGACTTTC. This translates into CASSLSQGTGANVLTF. The rearrangement links TRBV7-6 to TRBJ2-6, with TRBD1 as a possible D gene (5 bases). This CDR3 region has 16 residues. The V gene lost 2 bases and the J gene lost 2 bases, with 10 bases spanning the gap. CDR1 and CDR2 from the germline V gene are SGHVS and FNYEAQ.

CDR3 nucleotide sequence: TGTGCCAGCAGCCATCGACAGACCTTTTTCGAAAAACTGTTTTTT. Its protein is CASSHRQTFFEKLFF. The chain recombines TRBV16 with TRBJ1-4, with TRBD1 as a possible D gene (5 bases). This CDR3 has 15 residues. Germline V lookup: CDR1 KGHSY, CDR2 FQNENV. V lost 3 bases, J lost 8 bases, and 16 bases lay in between.

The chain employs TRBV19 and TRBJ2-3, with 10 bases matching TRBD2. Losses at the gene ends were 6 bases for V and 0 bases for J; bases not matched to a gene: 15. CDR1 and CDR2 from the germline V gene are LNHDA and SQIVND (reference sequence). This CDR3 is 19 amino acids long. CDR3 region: CASRLRHIAGGLSTDTQYF. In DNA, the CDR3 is TGTGCCAGTAGACTAAGACATATAGCGGGGGGCCTAAGCACAGATACGCAGTATTTT.